There are a few counts of the clone carrying this TCR beta chain. The target antigen is unknown. This CDR3 is built from 14 residues. Trimming removed 4 bases at V and 8 bases at J, with 17 bases between. Per the germline V gene, CDR1 is MNHEY and CDR2 is SMNVEV (reference sequence). A single record per CDR3 protein comes from TCRdb applying MiXCR to the reads. The sample contains roughly 200,000 distinct CDR3 sequences, about 40% of which appear only once. This sample is part of a study of T cell repertoires in cytomegalovirus infection. This receptor was obtained from a human donor in good health (CMV status not recorded). Some clones in this sample may be carry-over from other donors' samples. The gene calls are TRBV27 and TRBJ1-2, with D possibly being TRBD1 (6 bases). Material: CD8+ T cells from cultured PBMCs, obtained from culture after CMV antigen stimulation. The CDR3 loop is CASSSTYRDRGYTF. DNA of the CDR3: TGTGCCAGCAGTTCAACATACAGGGATAGAGGCTACACCTTC.